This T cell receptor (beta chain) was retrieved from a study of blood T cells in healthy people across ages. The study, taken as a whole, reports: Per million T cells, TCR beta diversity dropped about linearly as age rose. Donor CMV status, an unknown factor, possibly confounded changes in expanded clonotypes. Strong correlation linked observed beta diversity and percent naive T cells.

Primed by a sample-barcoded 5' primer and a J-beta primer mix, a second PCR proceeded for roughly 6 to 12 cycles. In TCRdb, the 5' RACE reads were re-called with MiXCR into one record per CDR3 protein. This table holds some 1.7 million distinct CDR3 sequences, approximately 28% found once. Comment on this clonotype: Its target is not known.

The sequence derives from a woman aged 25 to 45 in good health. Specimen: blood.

CDR3 sequence: CATRAWSTGELFF. CDR3 sequence (DNA): TGTGCCACCCGGGCATGGAGCACCGGGGAGCTGTTTTTT. The chain recombines TRBV24-1 with TRBJ2-2, with D unresolved. V gave up 9 bases and J gave up 4 bases, with 11 bases separating them. The CDR3 sequence is 13 residues long. CDR1 and CDR2 (germline): KGHDR, SFDVKD.